A single sample is the source of the 27 T cell receptor beta chains below, sequenced in a study of vaccination and CD4 T cells after COVID-19. Treatment specified: roughly 11-day PBMC culture with coronavirus spike peptide pools or control peptides (ViraFEST assay). The Oncomine TCR Beta short-read assay sequenced DNA from cultured CD4+ T cells. MiXCR, applied by TCRdb to the PCR reads, yields one record per CDR3 protein. The table has 15,000 to 20,000 distinct CDR3 sequences, roughly 56% seen once. Their antigen targets remain unknown. Sequencing used CD4+ T cells from blood, cultured in vitro. Receptors originate from a human donor who had recovered from COVID-19.

V and J are TRBV20-1 and TRBJ2-5; 14 bases align to TRBD2. V lost 5 bases to trimming and J lost 5 bases; unmatched junction nucleotides: 13. The CDR3 runs 17 residues. Germline V gene sequence: CDR1 DFQATT, CDR2 SNEGSKA (reference sequence). The CDR3 region has the DNA TGCAGTGCTCGCCGACTAGCGGGAGGGAACGAGGGGGAGACCCAGTACTTC. Translated, it gives CSARRLAGGNEGETQYF.

The chain employs TRBV27 and TRBJ1-6; tentative D call: TRBD1 (5 bases). CDR3 length equals 15 residues. Trimming stripped 0 bases from V and 6 bases from J, with 9 bases between. From germline, CDR1 is MNHEY and CDR2 SMNVEV (reference sequence). The CDR3 nucleotides read TGTGCCAGCAGTTTATCTTGGCAGGGTAATTCACCCCTCCACTTT. This encodes CASSLSWQGNSPLHF.

Remarks on this clonotype: One end of the junction fails to match germline, which may point to a read error. Written as DNA, the CDR3 is TGCGCCTGCAGGACAGGGGGAACCCAAGAGACCCAGTACTTC. This gives the protein CACRTGGTQETQYF. The V gene is TRBV10-1, the J gene TRBJ2-5, with TRBD1 identical over 10 bases. CDR3 length: 14 residues. Looked up from germline, CDR1 is WNHNN and CDR2 is SYGVQD (reference sequence).

As concerns this clonotype: A much larger clone differs by one base, so this may be a read error. V gene TRBV15 combines with J gene TRBJ2-1, with 10 bases lining up with TRBD1. The CDR3 is made up of 17 amino acids. CDR1 is LNHNV, CDR2 YYDKDF, per germline (reference sequence). Trimming took 1 base from V and 9 from J; bases not matched to a gene: 12. CDR3 coding DNA: TGTGCCACCAGCAGAGGTGGGGGAAGCGGGACAGGGGTTGAGCAGTTCTTC. This translates into CATSRGGGSGTGVEQFF.

The rearrangement uses TRBV7-6 and TRBJ1-3; the D is unclear. With 1 base removed from V and 0 bases from J, the gap between germline ends came to 10 bases. CDR1 SGHVS and CDR2 FNYEAQ come from the germline V gene. The CDR3 loop spans 16 amino acids. For the CDR3, the DNA is TGTGCCAGCAGCTTAGGGTCCTGGGCCTCTGGAAACACCATATATTTT. As protein: CASSLGSWASGNTIYF. The full variable domain, with the rest looked up from reference TRBV7-6 and TRBJ1-3, is GAGVSQSPRYKVTKRGQDVALRCDPISGHVSLYWYRQALGQGPEFLTYFNYEAQQDKSGLPNDRFSAERPEGSISTLTIQRTEQRDSAMYRCASSLGSWASGNTIYFGEGSWLTVV.

V and J are TRBV20-1 and TRBJ2-3; no clear D gene. This CDR3 comprises 13 residues. Trimming removed 2 bases at V and 3 bases at J, with 9 bases between. The germline V gene has CDR1 DFQATT and CDR2 SNEGSKA (reference sequence). The CDR3 reads CSARWALTDTQYF. CDR3 nucleotides: TGCAGTGCTAGATGGGCCTTAACAGATACGCAGTATTTT.

V gene TRBV20-1 combines with J gene TRBJ2-7; maybe TRBD2 (5 bases). The CDR3 is made up of 17 amino acids. V was pared by 3 bases and J by 6 bases, with 27 bases between. Germline V gene lookup returns CDR1 DFQATT and CDR2 SNEGSKA (reference sequence). The CDR3 region has the DNA TGCAGTGCTAGGAAATTATCTCAGTTGTCGCCCCGGGGCGAGCAGTACTTC. Residues: CSARKLSQLSPRGEQYF.

The rearrangement links TRBV11-1 to TRBJ1-2; 10 positions agree with TRBD1. Per the germline V gene, CDR1 is SGHAT and CDR2 is FQDESV (reference sequence). This CDR3 contains 14 residues. J lost 8 bases, V lost 5 bases, and 8 bases had no gene match. This CDR3 is CASSQPGTGEGYTF. CDR3 sequence (DNA): TGTGCCAGCAGCCAGCCCGGGACAGGGGAAGGCTACACCTTC.

Details on this clonotype: The CDR3 does not close with the conserved phenylalanine or tryptophan, likely indicating a read error. This sequence joins TRBV10-3 and TRBJ1-2, with 9 bases fitting TRBD1. The CDR3 totals 15 residues. Germline CDR1 and CDR2: ENHRY and SYGVKD. V was clipped by 2 bases and J by 8 bases; unmatched bases: 9. The CDR3 bases are TGTGCCATCAGTGAGAACCGACAGGGGGATAGGGGCTACACCCTC. The encoded protein is CAISENRQGDRGYTL.

In this sample, this clonotype turned up once. The V and J genes are TRBV5-1 and TRBJ1-6; 9 nucleotides line up with TRBD1. The CDR3 covers 16 residues. Germline V gene sequence: CDR1 SGHRS, CDR2 YFSETQ. J gave up 10 bases and V 4 bases, and 12 bases lay outside the gene matches. CDR3: CASSPDRGGVESPLHF. The DNA for the CDR3 is TGCGCCAGCAGCCCGGACAGGGGCGGGGTGGAGTCACCCCTCCACTTT.

This clonotype ranks as medium-sized (0.01 to 0.1%). The rearrangement uses TRBV20-1 and TRBJ1-3; 9 bases agree with TRBD1. Germline V CDR1 and CDR2: DFQATT, SNEGSKA (reference sequence). CDR3 length equals 14 residues. Trimming cost V 4 bases and J 4 bases; bases outside gene matches: 5. CDR3 sequence reads: CSAMRTGDGNTIYF. CDR3 nucleotides: TGCAGTGCTATGCGGACAGGGGACGGAAACACCATATATTTT.

This clonotype rates as medium-sized (0.01 to 0.1%). The CDR3 is CASERDQQETQYF. The CDR3 DNA reads TGTGCCAGCGAACGGGACCAACAAGAGACCCAGTACTTC. The chain carries TRBV2 and TRBJ2-5; D tentatively fits TRBD1 or TRBD2 (5 bases each). V lost 8 bases and J 2 bases, leaving 12 bases between the germline ends. The CDR3 consists of 13 residues. Germline values: CDR1 SNHLY, CDR2 FYNNEI.

This clonotype is medium-sized. The chain combines TRBV5-1 with TRBJ2-1; 8 nucleotides align to TRBD1. V was clipped by 1 base and J by 0 bases; unmatched bases: 3. Per germline, CDR1 SGHRS and CDR2 YFSETQ. The CDR3 sequence is 16 residues long. The CDR3 bases are TGCGCCAGCAGCTTGCAGGGGGCCCCCTCCTACAATGAGCAGTTCTTC. Protein sequence: CASSLQGAPSYNEQFF.

V gene TRBV9 combines with J gene TRBJ1-1, with D unclear. Germline values: CDR1 SGDLS, CDR2 YYNGEE. The CDR3 length is 14 residues. V shed 0 bases and J shed 4 bases, with 10 bases lying between them. As DNA, the CDR3 is TGTGCCAGCAGCGTAGGAGGCAGAAGCACTGAAGCTTTCTTT. The encoded protein is CASSVGGRSTEAFF.

The chain has TRBV7-9 and TRBJ2-2; D unclear. This CDR3 is 14 amino acids long. Per germline, CDR1 SEHNR and CDR2 FQNEAQ (reference sequence). Trimming shortened V by 5 bases and J by 6 bases, and 13 bases separated the two germline ends. The CDR3 DNA sequence: TGTGCCAGCAGCCGACGGGTTGCAGCCGGGGAGCTGTTTTTT. It yields the protein CASSRRVAAGELFF. The variable domain in full, with the rest retrieved from reference TRBV7-9 and TRBJ2-2, is DTGVSQNPRHKITKRGQNVTFRCDPISEHNRLYWYRQTLGQGPEFLTYFQNEAQLEKSRLLSDRFSAERPKGSFSTLEIQRTEQGDSAMYLCASSRRVAAGELFFGEGSRLTVL.

The CDR3 sequence: CASSLQLAYEQYF. The CDR3 DNA is TGTGCCAGCAGCTTACAGCTAGCCTACGAGCAGTACTTC. J is TRBJ2-7 and V is TRBV7-8, with D unclear. V was shortened by 2 bases and J by 2 bases, with 7 bases between the two germline ends. CDR1 is SGHVS and CDR2 is FQNEAQ in the germline V gene. The CDR3 has 13 amino acids.

This chain links TRBV7-2 with TRBJ1-1; D unresolved. The CDR3 is made up of 13 amino acids. With 4 bases removed from V and 7 bases from J, the gap between germline ends came to 13 bases. In germline, CDR1 is SGHTA, CDR2 FQGNSA. CDR3 DNA sequence: TGTGCCAGCAGCTCGGATACCGGGGTTGAAGCTTTCTTT. It yields the protein CASSSDTGVEAFF.

The chain has TRBV6-1 and TRBJ2-2, with a weak D call TRBD2 (5 bases). Germline-derived CDR1 and CDR2 are MNHNS and SASEGT. The CDR3 consists of 13 residues. With 6 bases removed from V and 5 bases from J, the gap between germline ends came to 10 bases. The CDR3 region has the DNA TGTGCCAGCAGGATAGCGTCGACCGGGGAGCTGTTTTTT. This encodes CASRIASTGELFF.

The chain uses TRBV15 and TRBJ2-1; 8 bases match TRBD1. Matching the DNA end better, TRBJ2-7 makes the J call doubtful. This CDR3 region has 15 residues. In germline, CDR1 is LNHNV, CDR2 YYDKDF (reference sequence). The CDR3 DNA follows: TGTGCCACCAGCAGAGGACCGGACAGGGTGGACGAGCAGTACTTC. It yields the protein CATSRGPDRVDEQYF.

On this clonotype itself: A read error may account for a junction end that differs from germline. This rearrangement joins TRBV7-7 to TRBJ2-1; 9 nucleotides match TRBD1. This CDR3 is built from 17 residues. Germline-derived CDR1 and CDR2 are SSHAT and FNYEAQ (reference sequence). DNA for the CDR3: TGTGCTAGCAGCTGGGGTGGGGACAGGGCTCCGGCCAATGAGCAGTTCTTC. Translating gives CASSWGGDRAPANEQFF. The variable domain in full, completed from reference TRBV7-7 and TRBJ2-1, reads GAGVSQSPRYKVTKRGQDVTLRCDPISSHATLYWYQQALGQGPEFLTYFNYEAQPDKSGLPSDRFSAERPEGSISTLTIQRTEQRDSAMYRCASSWGGDRAPANEQFFGPGTRLTVL.

This chain uses TRBV6-5 with TRBJ1-1; a weak D match, TRBD1 (6 bases). The CDR3 extends over 15 amino acids. The V and J ends lost 2 bases and 0 bases respectively, with 10 bases between them. Germline V gene lookup returns CDR1 MNHEY and CDR2 SVGAGI. CDR3 amino acids: CASSYQQGLNTEAFF. CDR3 bases: TGTGCCAGCAGTTACCAGCAGGGGCTGAACACTGAAGCTTTCTTT.

The J gene is TRBJ2-7, the V gene TRBV7-2; D is perhaps TRBD1 (5 bases). CDR1 and CDR2 from the germline V gene are SGHTA and FQGNSA. The length of the CDR3 is 15 residues. The V gene lost 3 bases and the J gene lost 2 bases, with 14 bases spanning the gap. The DNA for the CDR3 is TGTGCCAGCAGCTTGAATGTTGGACACACCTACGAGCAGTACTTC. Protein sequence: CASSLNVGHTYEQYF.

The chain links TRBV7-3 to TRBJ1-5; the D is unclear. Trimming took 2 bases from V and 9 from J, leaving 11 bases between them. The CDR3 runs 13 residues. CDR1 SGHTA and CDR2 FQGTGA come from the germline V gene. CDR3 sequence: CASSLYPMGPQHF. The CDR3 coding sequence is TGTGCCAGCAGCTTATACCCTATGGGGCCCCAGCATTTT.

As for this clonotype: Compared with germline, one end of the junction differs, possibly owing to a read error. The gene calls are TRBV4-1 and TRBJ2-2; tentative D call: TRBD1 (5 bases). This CDR3 region has 16 residues. Germline V gives CDR1 MGHRA, CDR2 YSYEKL. The CDR3 region is CASNQEHRQNTGELFF. CDR3 in DNA: TGCGCCAGCAACCAAGAGCACAGGCAGAACACCGGGGAGCTGTTTTTT.

CDR3 bases: TGCAGTGCTGAGCGGGGGGTACCTGGGGAGCAGTTCTTC. It codes for CSAERGVPGEQFF. The chain has TRBV20-1 and TRBJ2-1; TRBD2 matches at 9 bases. This CDR3 has 13 amino acids. The trim removed 5 bases at V and 10 bases at J, leaving 9 bases unmatched. CDR1 DFQATT and CDR2 SNEGSKA come from the germline V gene (reference sequence).

In its sample, this clonotype was seen a few times. CDR3 sequence (DNA): TGTGCCAGCAGTTCTGGACCCTATAATTCACCCCTCCACTTT. This codes for CASSSGPYNSPLHF. This chain joins TRBV6-5 and TRBJ1-6; D ambiguous. This CDR3 comprises 14 residues. Germline assignment: CDR1 MNHEY and CDR2 SVGAGI. V gave up 4 bases and J gave up 2 bases, with 6 bases separating them.

V gene TRBV7-2 combines with J gene TRBJ1-5; D possibly corresponds to TRBD1 (5 bases). Germline V gene lookup returns CDR1 SGHTA and CDR2 FQGNSA. The CDR3 contains 13 residues. V was cut by 6 bases and J by 6 bases, with 12 bases left in between. The CDR3 reads CASSWGLTQPQHF. In nucleotides, the CDR3 is TGTGCCAGCAGTTGGGGACTCACTCAGCCCCAGCATTTT.